These 5 T cell receptor beta chains share one sample of origin, sequenced in a study of OX40 agonist ivuxolimab in advanced cancers. TCRdb keeps only in-frame clones here, not all; method: immunoSEQ multiplex PCR. The table records about 12,000 clones, 80% of them present only once. Sequences were derived from CD4+ or CD8+ T cells sorted from blood, sampled in a trial of the OX40 agonist ivuxolimab. The receptors stem from an adult with an advanced solid tumor such as melanoma, head and neck, liver or kidney cancer.

The chain recombines TRBV27 with TRBJ1-2; the match to TRBD1 covers 9 bases. This CDR3 contains 15 residues. CDR1 and CDR2 from the germline V gene are MNHEY and SMNVEV (reference sequence). V lost 2 bases, J lost 4 bases, and 5 bases stayed unmatched. The CDR3 nucleotides are TGTGCCAGCAGTTTAGATGGGACAGGGCCCTATGGCTACACCTTC. This encodes CASSLDGTGPYGYTF.

V and J are TRBV5-6 and TRBJ2-1; 7 nucleotides line up with TRBD2. Germline loops: CDR1 SGHDT, CDR2 YYEEEE. This CDR3 has 15 residues. V shed 4 bases and J 7 bases; nucleotides not matched to a gene: 11. The CDR3 DNA reads TGTGCCAGCAGCCCGGGCGGGGAGGGAGTTAATGAGCAGTTCTTC. Translated: CASSPGGEGVNEQFF.

This clone was found a few times. The J gene is TRBJ1-1, the V gene TRBV4-3, with TRBD1 identical over 7 bases. The CDR3 totals 14 residues. The germline gives CDR1 LGHNA, CDR2 YSLEER. The trim removed 1 base at V and 3 bases at J, leaving 2 bases unmatched. The CDR3 DNA is TGCGCCAGCAGCCAAGCTACAGGGGACACTGAAGCTTTCTTT. It is translated as CASSQATGDTEAFF.

The V and J genes are TRBV14 and TRBJ1-1; D call uncertain. The CDR3 contains 12 residues. Trimming removed 1 base at V and 5 bases at J, with 5 bases between. Germline assignment: CDR1 SGHDN and CDR2 FVKESK. For the CDR3, the DNA is TGTGCCAGCAGCCAAGGGGGAACTGAAGCTTTCTTT. As protein: CASSQGGTEAFF.

In its sample, this clone was seen a few times. J is TRBJ2-7 and V is TRBV27; tentative D call: TRBD2 (6 bases). Germline CDR1 is MNHEY and CDR2 is SMNVEV (reference sequence). Trimming pared 6 bases from V and 2 bases from J, leaving 14 bases between. This CDR3 spans 14 amino acids. CDR3 bases: TGTGCCAGCAGAATGGCGGGACCTACCTACGAGCAGTACTTC. Residues: CASRMAGPTYEQYF.